Following are 25 T cell receptor beta chains from one sample sequenced in a study of glioma-infiltrating T cells after dendritic cell vaccination. The table came from immunoSEQ multiplex PCR; TCRdb's copy has only in-frame clones and leaves some out. The table lists roughly 70,000 clones, over 75% of them singletons. The sample consisted of blood, taken before dendritic cell vaccination. These receptors were obtained from a human donor with glioblastoma.

This chain joins TRBV23-1 and TRBJ2-7; a weak D match, TRBD1 (5 bases). TRBV23-1 is recorded as an ORF, its role being uncertain. There are 13 residues in the CDR3. The V and J ends lost 7 bases and 4 bases respectively, with 14 bases between them. The CDR3 DNA reads TGCGCCAGCAATCCGTGGGGCAGATACGAGCAGTACGTC. Amino acids: CASNPWGRYEQYV.

This rearrangement joins TRBV2 to TRBJ2-2, with D perhaps matching TRBD2 (6 bases). The germline V gene encodes CDR1 SNHLY and CDR2 FYNNEI. The CDR3 runs to 12 residues. CDR3 in DNA: TGTGGGGGGGTGATAAACACCGGGGAGCTGTTTTTT. It codes for CGGVINTGELFF.

This chain links TRBV5-1 with TRBJ2-2; D call uncertain. The CDR3 sequence is 15 residues long. Trimming stripped 3 bases from V and 2 bases from J, with 11 bases between. The germline V gene has CDR1 SGHRS and CDR2 YFSETQ. The CDR3, as DNA: TGCGCCAGCAGCTCCGGTGAGGTTAACACCGGGGAGCTGTTTTTT. Protein sequence: CASSSGEVNTGELFF. Looking up the rest from reference TRBV5-1 and TRBJ2-2 gives the full variable domain: KAGVTQTPRYLIKTRGQQVTLSCSPISGHRSVSWYQQTPGQGLQFLFEYFSETQRNKGNFPGRFSGRQFSNSRSEMNVSTLELGDSALYLCASSSGEVNTGELFFGEGSRLTVL.

This chain joins TRBV6-1 and TRBJ2-1, with 8 bases fitting TRBD1. Germline V CDR1 and CDR2: MNHNS, SASEGT. CDR3 length: 15 residues. With 1 base clipped from V and 4 bases from J, the junction kept 3 bases outside the gene matches. This CDR3 is CASSEGTGLYNEQFF. CDR3 DNA: TGTGCCAGCAGTGAAGGGACAGGGCTATACAATGAGCAGTTCTTC.

The genes are TRBV9 and TRBJ2-7, with 8 bases fitting TRBD1. V trimming: 2 bases; J trimming: 4 bases; junction bases outside the gene matches: 5. The CDR3 runs to 14 residues. Germline V gene sequence: CDR1 SGDLS, CDR2 YYNGEE. In DNA form, the CDR3 reads TGTGCCAGCAGCGTTCACGACAGGGGTTACGAGCAGTACTTC. This encodes CASSVHDRGYEQYF.

J is TRBJ1-1 and V is TRBV14; D is ambiguous. Germline V gene lookup returns CDR1 SGHDN and CDR2 FVKESK. Trimming stripped 2 bases from V and 6 bases from J, with 10 bases between. The CDR3 runs to 13 residues. CDR3 DNA: TGTGCCAGCAGCCAATCGGGGAAGGCTGAAGCTTTCTTT. Translated: CASSQSGKAEAFF.

This clone has just a few counts. V gene TRBV5-1 combines with J gene TRBJ2-5; 7 bases match TRBD1. CDR3 length: 14 amino acids. Germline lookup yields CDR1 SGHRS and CDR2 YFSETQ. V shed 0 bases and J 7 bases; nucleotides not matched to a gene: 6. The CDR3 sequence: CASSLEGTVGTQYF. CDR3 DNA: TGCGCCAGCAGCTTGGAGGGGACAGTCGGGACCCAGTACTTC.

V and J are TRBV6-5 and TRBJ2-2; 7 positions match TRBD1. Per the germline V gene, CDR1 is MNHEY and CDR2 is SVGAGI. There are 15 residues in the CDR3. Losses at the gene ends were 1 base for V and 1 base for J; bases not matched to a gene: 0. The CDR3 spells CASSYWDRNTGELFF. The CDR3 DNA reads TGTGCCAGCAGTTACTGGGACAGGAACACCGGGGAGCTGTTTTTT.

The chain links TRBV6-1 to TRBJ2-7; tentative D call: TRBD2 (6 bases). Germline CDR1 reads MNHNS; CDR2 reads SASEGT. V lost 4 bases and J 4 bases, leaving 11 bases between the germline ends. There are 13 residues in the CDR3. CDR3 sequence reads: CASSGSGFYEQYF. The CDR3 coding sequence is TGTGCCAGCAGTGGGAGCGGGTTTTACGAGCAGTACTTC.

This clone came up a few times. The junction shows a germline mismatch at one end, possibly a read error. The rearrangement links TRBV27 to TRBJ1-1; 10 bases line up with TRBD1. Germline V gene data show CDR1 as MNHEY and CDR2 as SMNVEV (reference sequence). The CDR3 has 17 residues. The CDR3 region is CASSRVRTGGLKTEAFF. Here the CDR3 DNA reads TGTGCCAGCAGTCGGGTAAGGACAGGGGGATTGAAGACTGAAGCTTTCTTT.

The CDR3 loop is CASSSRRVQGETQYF. In DNA form, the CDR3 reads TGTGCCAGCAGCTCAAGGAGGGTACAGGGGGAGACCCAGTACTTC. The chain has TRBV7-2 and TRBJ2-5; tentatively, D is TRBD1 (7 bases). CDR3 size: 15 residues. V lost 4 bases and J lost 5, with 17 bases in between. Germline V gene data show CDR1 as SGHTA and CDR2 as FQGNSA. Supplemented by reference TRBV7-2 and TRBJ2-5, the full variable domain reads GAGVSQSPSNKVTEKGKDVELRCDPISGHTALYWYRQSLGQGLEFLIYFQGNSAPDKSGLPSDRFSAERTGGSVSTLTIQRTQQEDSAVYLCASSSRRVQGETQYFGPGTRLLVL.

CDR3 coding DNA: TGTGCCAGCAGCGGGGGTCCGGGACTAGCCCCCTACGAGCAGTACGTC. Protein product: CASSGGPGLAPYEQYV. The V and J genes are TRBV5-6 and TRBJ2-7; 9 bases map to TRBD2. Germline lookup yields CDR1 SGHDT and CDR2 YYEEEE. The V gene end was trimmed by 4 bases and the J gene end by 2 bases; junction bases not matched to a gene: 10. This CDR3 spans 16 amino acids.

This clone was counted a single time. The chain has TRBV18 and TRBJ2-7; TRBD2 agrees at 8 bases. This CDR3 region has 17 residues. With 4 bases clipped from V and 3 bases from J, the junction kept 14 bases outside the gene matches. Germline V gene sequence: CDR1 KGHSH, CDR2 LQKENI. CDR3 in amino acids: CASSRVPGGVGVYEQYV. As DNA, the CDR3 is TGTGCCAGCTCACGGGTTCCGGGGGGGGTTGGAGTCTACGAGCAGTACGTC.

The chain is built from TRBV10-3 and TRBJ2-1, with 8 bases that match TRBD1. V was clipped by 4 bases and J by 7 bases; unmatched bases: 15. This CDR3 contains 17 residues. CDR1 is ENHRY, CDR2 SYGVKD, per germline. CDR3 bases: TGTGCCATCAGTGGGACTAAAGACAGGGGCGCGAAGAATGAGCAGTTCTTC. It is translated as CAISGTKDRGAKNEQFF.

This rearrangement joins TRBV18 to TRBJ1-3, with 8 bases lining up with TRBD1. In germline, CDR1 is KGHSH, CDR2 LQKENI. The length of the CDR3 is 14 residues. V was clipped by 4 bases and J by 4 bases; unmatched bases: 3. The CDR3 DNA reads as TGTGCCAGCTCACGGGACAGGAGGGGAAACACCATATATTTT. It encodes CASSRDRRGNTIYF.

The CDR3 DNA follows: TGCAGCGTAGGAGAAATTAATCAGCCCCAGCATTTT. It encodes CSVGEINQPQHF. The chain has TRBV29-1 and TRBJ1-5; D gene unclear. Trimming took 6 bases from V and 4 from J, leaving 10 bases between them. Germline assignment: CDR1 SQVTM and CDR2 ANQGSEA. The CDR3 is 12 residues long.

The V and J genes are TRBV13 and TRBJ2-5; possibly TRBD2 for D (6 bases). CDR1 is PRHDT and CDR2 is FYEKMQ in the germline V gene (reference sequence). Deletions cut 4 bases from V and 4 bases from J, with 19 bases between. The CDR3 is made up of 16 amino acids. CDR3 loop: CASSSLAWGEPETQYF. The CDR3 DNA follows: TGTGCCAGCAGCTCCCTGGCATGGGGGGAACCAGAGACCCAGTACTTC.

The chain joins TRBV28 to TRBJ2-3; 11 bases are a match to TRBD1. Germline V gives CDR1 MDHEN, CDR2 SYDVKM. V shed 6 bases and J 4 bases; nucleotides not matched to a gene: 6. The CDR3 contains 15 residues. In nucleotides, the CDR3 is TGTGCCAGCAGCCGAGGACAGGGGGCGGCAGATACGCAGTATTTT. It yields the protein CASSRGQGAADTQYF.

The V call is TRBV6-1, the J call TRBJ1-2, with D possibly TRBD1 on 5 matching bases. The CDR3 has 12 residues. Germline V gives CDR1 MNHNS, CDR2 SASEGT. V was cut by 8 bases and J by 4 bases, with 11 bases left in between. CDR3 sequence reads: CASGQGFYGYTF. The CDR3 nucleotides read TGTGCCAGCGGTCAGGGATTCTATGGCTACACCTTC.

The chain employs TRBV5-4 and TRBJ1-6; maybe TRBD1 (6 bases). The length of the CDR3 is 14 residues. The V end was cut by 0 bases, the J end by 9 bases, with 10 bases between. Germline values: CDR1 SGHNT, CDR2 YYREEE (reference sequence). Here the CDR3 reads CASSLDREGSPLHF. DNA for the CDR3: TGTGCCAGCAGCTTGGACAGGGAGGGTTCACCCCTCCACTTT.

This clone has a handful of counts. CDR3 sequence: CASSSESAGNTIYF. The CDR3 DNA is TGCGCCAGCAGCTCGGAAAGCGCTGGAAACACCATATATTTT. The V and J genes are TRBV5-1 and TRBJ1-3; no clear D. The CDR3 spans 14 residues. Trimming removed 3 bases at V and 2 bases at J, with 9 bases between. The V gene's germline CDR1 is SGHRS and CDR2 YFSETQ.

The chain uses TRBV7-9 and TRBJ1-2; tentatively, D is TRBD1 (5 bases). Trimming removed 5 bases from V and 2 bases from J, with 9 bases in between. The CDR3 has 13 residues. Germline V CDR1 and CDR2: SEHNR, FQNEAQ (reference sequence). For the CDR3, the DNA is TGTGCCAGCAGCCGAGACAGCAACTATGGCTACACCTTC. Translated: CASSRDSNYGYTF.

The chain has TRBV19 and TRBJ1-2; D unclear. V lost 9 bases, J lost 2 bases, and 10 bases lay in between. The CDR3 runs 12 residues. CDR1 and CDR2 from the germline V gene are LNHDA and SQIVND (reference sequence). The CDR3 loop reads CASALQNYGYTF. The DNA for the CDR3 is TGTGCCAGCGCGCTGCAAAACTATGGCTACACCTTC.

The genes are TRBV19 and TRBJ1-5, with D tentatively TRBD1 (5 bases). Germline V lookup: CDR1 LNHDA, CDR2 SQIVND (reference sequence). V lost 5 bases, J lost 5 bases, and 13 bases lay in between. This CDR3 has 14 residues. DNA of the CDR3: TGTGCCAGTAGTCGGACATTAGATTATCAGCCCCAGCATTTT. Protein sequence: CASSRTLDYQPQHF. The full variable domain, with the rest looked up from reference TRBV19 and TRBJ1-5, is DGGITQSPKYLFRKEGQNVTLSCEQNLNHDAMYWYRQDPGQGLRLIYYSQIVNDFQKGDIAEGYSVSREKKESFPLTVTSAQKNPTAFYLCASSRTLDYQPQHFGDGTRLSIL.

V is TRBV13 and J is TRBJ2-7; TRBD1 is a possible D gene (5 bases). Trimming stripped 3 bases from V and 7 bases from J, with 19 bases between. The CDR3 consists of 15 residues. Germline V gene lookup returns CDR1 PRHDT and CDR2 FYEKMQ (reference sequence). CDR3 region: CASSFPPGMVREQYF. CDR3 DNA: TGTGCCAGCAGCTTCCCCCCAGGGATGGTTCGTGAGCAGTACTTC. Full variable domain (missing parts from reference TRBV13 and TRBJ2-7): AAGVIQSPRHLIKEKRETATLKCYPIPRHDTVYWYQQGPGQDPQFLISFYEKMQSDKGSIPDRFSAQQFSDYHSELNMSSLELGDSALYFCASSFPPGMVREQYFGPGTRLTVT.